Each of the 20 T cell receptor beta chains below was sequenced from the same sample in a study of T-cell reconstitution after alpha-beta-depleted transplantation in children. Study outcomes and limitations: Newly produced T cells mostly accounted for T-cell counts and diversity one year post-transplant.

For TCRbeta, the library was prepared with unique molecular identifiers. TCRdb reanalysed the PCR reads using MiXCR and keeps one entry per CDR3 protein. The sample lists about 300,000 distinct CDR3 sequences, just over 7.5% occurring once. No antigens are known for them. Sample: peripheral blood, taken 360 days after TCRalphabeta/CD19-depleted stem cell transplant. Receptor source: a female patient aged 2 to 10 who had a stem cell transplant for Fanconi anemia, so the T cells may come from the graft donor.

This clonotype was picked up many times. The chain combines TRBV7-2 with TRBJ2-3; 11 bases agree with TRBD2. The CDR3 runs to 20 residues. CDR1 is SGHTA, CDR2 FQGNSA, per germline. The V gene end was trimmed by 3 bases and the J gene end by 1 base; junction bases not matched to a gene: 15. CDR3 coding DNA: TGTGCCAGCAGCTTGGTACTAGCGGGAGTACCCACCCGTCGCACAGATACGCAGTATTTT. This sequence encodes CASSLVLAGVPTRRTDTQYF.

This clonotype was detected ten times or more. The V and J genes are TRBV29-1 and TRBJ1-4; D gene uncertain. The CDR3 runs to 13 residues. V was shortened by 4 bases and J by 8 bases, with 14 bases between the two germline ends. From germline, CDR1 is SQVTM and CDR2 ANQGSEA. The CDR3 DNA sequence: TGCAGCGTTGGAACAGAGTCTGGGGAAAAACTGTTTTTT. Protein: CSVGTESGEKLFF. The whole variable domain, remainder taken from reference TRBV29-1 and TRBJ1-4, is SAVISQKPSRDICQRGTSLTIQCQVDSQVTMMFWYRQQPGQSLTLIATANQGSEATYESGFVIDKFPISRPNLTFSTLTVSNMSPEDSSIYLCSVGTESGEKLFFGSGTQLSVL.

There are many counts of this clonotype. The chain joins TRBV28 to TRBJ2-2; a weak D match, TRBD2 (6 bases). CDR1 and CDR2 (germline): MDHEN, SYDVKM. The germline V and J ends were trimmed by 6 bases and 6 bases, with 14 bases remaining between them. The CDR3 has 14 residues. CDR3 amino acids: CASRPGRLSGELFF. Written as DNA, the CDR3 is TGTGCCAGCAGGCCGGGGAGGTTATCCGGGGAGCTGTTTTTT.

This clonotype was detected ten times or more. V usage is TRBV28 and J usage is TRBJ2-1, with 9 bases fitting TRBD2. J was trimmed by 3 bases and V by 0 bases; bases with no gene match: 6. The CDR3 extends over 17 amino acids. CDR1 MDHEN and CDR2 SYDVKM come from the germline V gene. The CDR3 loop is CASSLWGPSGIYNEQFF. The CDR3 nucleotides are TGTGCCAGCAGTTTATGGGGGCCTAGCGGGATCTACAATGAGCAGTTCTTC.

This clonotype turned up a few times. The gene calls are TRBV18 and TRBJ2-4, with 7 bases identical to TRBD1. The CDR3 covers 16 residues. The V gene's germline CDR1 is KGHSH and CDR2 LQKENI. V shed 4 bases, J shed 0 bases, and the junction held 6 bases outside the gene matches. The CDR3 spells CASSLRDSIAKNIQYF. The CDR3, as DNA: TGTGCCAGCTCACTCCGGGACAGCATAGCCAAAAACATTCAGTACTTC.

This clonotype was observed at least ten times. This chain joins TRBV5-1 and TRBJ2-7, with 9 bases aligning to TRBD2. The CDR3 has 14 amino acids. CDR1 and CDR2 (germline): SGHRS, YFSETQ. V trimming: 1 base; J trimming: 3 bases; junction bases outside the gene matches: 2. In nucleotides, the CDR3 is TGCGCCAGCAGCTTGAAGCGGGGGGACTACGAGCAGTACTTC. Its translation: CASSLKRGDYEQYF.

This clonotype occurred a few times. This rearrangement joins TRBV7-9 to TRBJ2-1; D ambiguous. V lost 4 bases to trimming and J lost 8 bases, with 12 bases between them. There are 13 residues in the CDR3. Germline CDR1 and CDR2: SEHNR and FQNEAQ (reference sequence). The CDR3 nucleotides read TGTGCCAGCAGCTACACCCGGGTGGATGAGCAGTTCTTC. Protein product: CASSYTRVDEQFF.

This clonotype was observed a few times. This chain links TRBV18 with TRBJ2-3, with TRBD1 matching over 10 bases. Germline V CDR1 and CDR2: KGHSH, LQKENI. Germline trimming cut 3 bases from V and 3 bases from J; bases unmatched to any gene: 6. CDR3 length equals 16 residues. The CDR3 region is CASSPTGTGVTDTQYF. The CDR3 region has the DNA TGTGCCAGCTCACCTACCGGGACAGGGGTAACAGATACGCAGTATTTT. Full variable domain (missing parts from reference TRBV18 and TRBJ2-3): NAGVMQNPRHLVRRRGQEARLRCSPMKGHSHVYWYRQLPEEGLKFMVYLQKENIIDESGMPKERFSAEFPKEGPSILRIQQVVRGDSAAYFCASSPTGTGVTDTQYFGPGTRLTVL.

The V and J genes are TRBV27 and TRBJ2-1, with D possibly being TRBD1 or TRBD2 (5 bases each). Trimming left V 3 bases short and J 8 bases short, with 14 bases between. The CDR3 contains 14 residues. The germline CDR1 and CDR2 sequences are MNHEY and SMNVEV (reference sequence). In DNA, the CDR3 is TGTGCCAGCAGTTTTTCGACGTTGGGGGATGAGCAGTTCTTC. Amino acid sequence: CASSFSTLGDEQFF.

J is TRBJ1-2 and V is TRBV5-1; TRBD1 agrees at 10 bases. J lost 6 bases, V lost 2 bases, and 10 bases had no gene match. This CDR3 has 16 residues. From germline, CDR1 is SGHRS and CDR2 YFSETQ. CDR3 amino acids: CASSLTGTGEGNGYTF. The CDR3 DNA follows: TGCGCCAGCAGCTTAACCGGGACAGGGGAGGGAAATGGCTACACCTTC.

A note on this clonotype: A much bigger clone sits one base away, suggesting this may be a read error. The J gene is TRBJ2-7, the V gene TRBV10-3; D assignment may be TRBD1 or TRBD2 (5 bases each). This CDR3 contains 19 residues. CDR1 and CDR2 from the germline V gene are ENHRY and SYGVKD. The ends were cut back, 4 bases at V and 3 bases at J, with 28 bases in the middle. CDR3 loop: CAISAGTPERWTWNYEQYF. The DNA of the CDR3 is TGTGCCATCAGTGCCGGGACGCCCGAGAGATGGACGTGGAACTACGAGCAGTACTTC.

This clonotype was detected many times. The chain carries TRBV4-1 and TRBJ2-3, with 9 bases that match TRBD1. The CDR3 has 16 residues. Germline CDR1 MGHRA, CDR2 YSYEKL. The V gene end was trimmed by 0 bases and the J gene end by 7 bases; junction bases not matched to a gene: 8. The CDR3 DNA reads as TGCGCCAGCAGCCAAGATGGGGGACAGGGCCGTTATACGCAGTATTTT. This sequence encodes CASSQDGGQGRYTQYF.

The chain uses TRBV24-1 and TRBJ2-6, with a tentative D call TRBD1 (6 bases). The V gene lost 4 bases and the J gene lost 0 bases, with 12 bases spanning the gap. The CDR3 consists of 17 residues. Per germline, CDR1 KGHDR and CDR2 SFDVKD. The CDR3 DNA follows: TGTGCCACCAGTGAGAATAACAGGGTCTCTGGGGCCAACGTCCTGACTTTC. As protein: CATSENNRVSGANVLTF.

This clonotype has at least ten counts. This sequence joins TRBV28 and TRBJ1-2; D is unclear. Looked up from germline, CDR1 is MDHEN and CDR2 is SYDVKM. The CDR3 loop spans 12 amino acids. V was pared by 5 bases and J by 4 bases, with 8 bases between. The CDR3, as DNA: TGTGCCAGCAGTCCCTTGGGCTATGGCTACACCTTC. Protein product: CASSPLGYGYTF.

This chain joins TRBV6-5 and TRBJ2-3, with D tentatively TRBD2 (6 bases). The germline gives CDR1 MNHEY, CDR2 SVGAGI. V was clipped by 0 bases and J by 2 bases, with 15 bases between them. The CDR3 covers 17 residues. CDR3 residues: CASSYSMVAEFTDTQYF. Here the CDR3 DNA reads TGTGCCAGCAGTTACTCGATGGTAGCGGAGTTCACAGATACGCAGTATTTT.

The CDR3 here is CASSSVNRAETQYF. The CDR3 bases are TGCGCCAGCAGCTCCGTTAACAGGGCCGAGACCCAGTACTTC. This chain joins TRBV5-1 and TRBJ2-5, with D perhaps TRBD1 (6 bases). The V and J ends lost 3 bases and 5 bases respectively, with 14 bases between them. CDR1 SGHRS and CDR2 YFSETQ come from the germline V gene. This CDR3 is built from 14 residues.

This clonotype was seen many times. The CDR3 nucleotides are TGTGCCAGCAGCTTCAGTGTCGGACAGGGGTCCTACGAGCAGTACTTC. This codes for CASSFSVGQGSYEQYF. The genes are TRBV11-2 and TRBJ2-7, with 9 nucleotides matching TRBD1. J lost 1 base, V lost 3 bases, and 7 bases had no gene match. The CDR3 has 16 residues. Looked up from germline, CDR1 is SGHAT and CDR2 is FQNNGV. The whole variable domain, filled in from reference TRBV11-2 and TRBJ2-7, reads EAGVAQSPRYKIIEKRQSVAFWCNPISGHATLYWYQQILGQGPKLLIQFQNNGVVDDSQLPKDRFSAERLKGVDSTLKIQPAKLEDSAVYLCASSFSVGQGSYEQYFGPGTRLTVT.

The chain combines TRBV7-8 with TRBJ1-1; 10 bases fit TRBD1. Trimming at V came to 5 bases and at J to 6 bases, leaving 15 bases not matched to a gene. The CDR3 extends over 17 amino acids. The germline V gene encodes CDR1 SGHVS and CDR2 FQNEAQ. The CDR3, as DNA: TGTGCCAGCAGCACCCGGACAGGGGGTTTTATAAGATCTGAAGCTTTCTTT. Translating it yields CASSTRTGGFIRSEAFF.

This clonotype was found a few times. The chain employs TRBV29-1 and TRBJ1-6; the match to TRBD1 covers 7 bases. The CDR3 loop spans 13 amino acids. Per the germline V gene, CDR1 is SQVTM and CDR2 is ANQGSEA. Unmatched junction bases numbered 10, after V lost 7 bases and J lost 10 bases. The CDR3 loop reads CSARTGLESPLHF. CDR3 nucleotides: TGCAGCGCCAGGACAGGTCTGGAATCACCCCTCCACTTT.

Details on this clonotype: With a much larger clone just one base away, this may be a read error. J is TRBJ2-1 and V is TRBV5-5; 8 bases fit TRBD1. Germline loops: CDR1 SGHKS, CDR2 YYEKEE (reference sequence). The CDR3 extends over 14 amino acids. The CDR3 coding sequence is TGTGCCAGCAGCTTGTGGGACAGGCACAATGAGCAGTTGTTC. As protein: CASSLWDRHNEQLF.